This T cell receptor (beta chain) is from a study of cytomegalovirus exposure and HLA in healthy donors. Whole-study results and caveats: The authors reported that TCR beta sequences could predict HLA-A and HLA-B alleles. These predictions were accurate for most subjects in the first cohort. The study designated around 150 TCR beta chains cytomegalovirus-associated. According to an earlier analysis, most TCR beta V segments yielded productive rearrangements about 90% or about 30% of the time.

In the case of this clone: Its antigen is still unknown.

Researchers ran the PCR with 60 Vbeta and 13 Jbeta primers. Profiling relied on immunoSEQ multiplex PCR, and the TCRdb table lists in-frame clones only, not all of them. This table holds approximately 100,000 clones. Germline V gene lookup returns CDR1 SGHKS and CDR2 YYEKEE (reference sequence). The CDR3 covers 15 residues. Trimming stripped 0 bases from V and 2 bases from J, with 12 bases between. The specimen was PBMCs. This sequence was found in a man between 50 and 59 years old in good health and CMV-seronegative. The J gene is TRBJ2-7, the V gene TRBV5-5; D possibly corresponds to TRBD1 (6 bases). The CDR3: CASSLAPDSTYEQYF. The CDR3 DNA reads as TGTGCCAGCAGCTTGGCCCCGGACAGTACCTACGAGCAGTACTTC.